This T cell receptor beta chain is drawn from a study of blood T cell repertoires in COVID-19. Original methodology: Amplification of reference gene primers was used by the study to estimate nucleated cell counts. Measured with immunoSEQ multiplex PCR; TCRdb has only the in-frame clones, and not every one. That table furnishes V, J and clone size, whereas the DNA furnished D and trimming. The table lists approximately 300,000 clones, over 70% of them singletons. Sequenced sample: peripheral blood. The clonotype was recovered from a woman aged 45-60 years with acute or convalescent COVID-19.

In nucleotides, the CDR3 is TGTGCCAGCACCTCGCGCCAGGGGGCAGGCAGAGATACGCAGTATTTT. It yields the protein CASTSRQGAGRDTQYF. The chain couples TRBV27 to TRBJ2-3; TRBD1 aligns across 8 bases. This CDR3 is built from 16 residues. The ends lost 7 bases at V and 5 bases at J; junction bases unmatched: 14. Germline values: CDR1 MNHEY, CDR2 SMNVEV (reference sequence).